Each of the 21 T cell receptor beta chains below was sequenced from the same sample in a study of blood T cell repertoires in COVID-19. Clones were sequenced by immunoSEQ multiplex PCR, and TCRdb holds only the in-frame ones, with some missing. The sample carries over 250,000 clones, roughly 86% recorded once. The source material was PBMCs or T cells enriched from blood (not recorded which). These receptors originate from a woman aged 55-75 years who had recovered from COVID-19.

This rearrangement joins TRBV6-5 to TRBJ1-6; D is perhaps TRBD1 (6 bases). Between the trimmed V and J ends, which lost 6 bases and 10 bases, there was a span of 16 bases. The CDR3 spans 14 residues. Germline V lookup: CDR1 MNHEY, CDR2 SVGAGI. Here the CDR3 DNA reads TGTGCCAGCAGGCAACAGGGTCTAGGGTCACCCCTCCACTTT. This sequence encodes CASRQQGLGSPLHF.

This clone appeared once. The chain carries TRBV6-5 and TRBJ2-5, with D hard to call. Germline CDR1 and CDR2: MNHEY and SVGAGI. The CDR3 runs 14 residues. Trimming stripped 0 bases from V and 5 bases from J, with 10 bases between. CDR3 sequence reads: CASSYSPRPETQYF. The CDR3, as DNA: TGTGCCAGCAGTTACTCCCCCCGTCCGGAGACCCAGTACTTC.

The genes are TRBV6-5 and TRBJ2-1, with D unclear. The germline V gene encodes CDR1 MNHEY and CDR2 SVGAGI. CDR3 length equals 15 residues. Trimming left V 0 bases short and J 7 bases short, with 13 bases between. The CDR3 DNA is TGTGCCAGCAGTTACTCTTCCCAGCGTAGTAATGAGCAGTTCTTC. Amino acid sequence: CASSYSSQRSNEQFF.

The chain employs TRBV12-5 and TRBJ1-1, with D hard to call. The CDR3 is 16 amino acids. Germline V gives CDR1 LGHNT, CDR2 FRNRAP. V lost 6 bases to trimming and J lost 1 base, with 18 bases between them. In DNA form, the CDR3 reads TGTGCTAGTGGCTCTCAAACCGGGTTCTGGAACACTGAAGCTTTCTTT. It yields the protein CASGSQTGFWNTEAFF.

The chain combines TRBV28 with TRBJ1-4; D not resolved. Germline CDR1 and CDR2: MDHEN and SYDVKM. The CDR3 contains 15 residues. V lost 5 bases, J lost 6 bases, and 16 bases lay in between. CDR3 loop: CASSPNVGRDEKLFF. In DNA form, the CDR3 reads TGTGCCAGCAGTCCAAACGTGGGCCGAGATGAAAAACTGTTTTTT.

This chain uses TRBV11-2 with TRBJ1-1; D is ambiguous. V lost 3 bases and J lost 0, with 5 bases in between. The V gene's germline CDR1 is SGHAT and CDR2 FQNNGV. This CDR3 spans 13 amino acids. CDR3 in amino acids: CASSLTLNTEAFF. CDR3 sequence (DNA): TGTGCCAGCAGCTTGACACTGAACACTGAAGCTTTCTTT.

V and J are TRBV5-5 and TRBJ2-1; TRBD2 aligns across 12 bases. CDR1 SGHKS and CDR2 YYEKEE come from the germline V gene (reference sequence). V was clipped by 0 bases and J by 2 bases; unmatched bases: 3. The CDR3 has 17 residues. The CDR3 bases are TGTGCCAGCAGCTTGGTTCTAGCGGGAGGGACCTACAATGAGCAGTTCTTC. Translation gives CASSLVLAGGTYNEQFF.

This chain uses TRBV28 with TRBJ2-7; D is unclear. Trimming took off 5 bases at V and 6 bases at J, with 14 bases between the two ends. There are 13 residues in the CDR3. Germline loops: CDR1 MDHEN, CDR2 SYDVKM. In nucleotides, the CDR3 is TGTGCCAGCAGTCCCCCCGGGTCCCGCGAGCAGTACTTC. This encodes CASSPPGSREQYF.

The rearrangement joins TRBV5-1 to TRBJ1-6; 8 nucleotides match TRBD1. V lost 4 bases and J lost 13; bases outside the gene matches: 16. Per the germline V gene, CDR1 is SGHRS and CDR2 is YFSETQ. This CDR3 comprises 16 residues. The CDR3 loop reads CASSPTGVVVVWPLHF. The CDR3 DNA sequence: TGCGCCAGCAGCCCGACAGGGGTGGTCGTCGTGTGGCCCCTCCACTTT.

The chain recombines TRBV5-1 with TRBJ2-7; the D gene is possibly TRBD1 (6 bases). Germline V gene data show CDR1 as SGHRS and CDR2 as YFSETQ. Trimming removed 0 bases from V and 9 bases from J, with 7 bases in between. This CDR3 is 11 amino acids long. The CDR3 DNA sequence: TGCGCCAGCAGCTTGGGGACAGTGCAGTACTTC. Its protein product is CASSLGTVQYF.

The rearrangement links TRBV20-1 to TRBJ2-2, with 7 bases matching TRBD2. Germline V gene sequence: CDR1 DFQATT, CDR2 SNEGSKA (reference sequence). This CDR3 spans 11 amino acids. Trimming at V came to 3 bases and at J to 12 bases, leaving 4 bases not matched to a gene. CDR3 bases: TGCAGTGCTAGGGGGGGGAGGAAGCTGTTTTTT. This encodes CSARGGRKLFF.

The chain has TRBV10-3 and TRBJ2-7, with 8 bases matching TRBD1. Germline CDR1 ENHRY, CDR2 SYGVKD. The CDR3 length is 15 residues. V was pared by 0 bases and J by 2 bases, with 3 bases of the junction left unmatched. The CDR3 nucleotides read TGTGCCATCAGTGAGTCGAGGACAGGGACCTACGAGCAGTACTTC. Its protein product is CAISESRTGTYEQYF.

V gene TRBV5-1 combines with J gene TRBJ2-1; 7 nucleotides line up with TRBD2. Germline V gives CDR1 SGHRS, CDR2 YFSETQ. The CDR3 has 13 residues. V lost 3 bases to trimming and J lost 7 bases; unmatched junction nucleotides: 4. CDR3 protein: CASSSGLVNEQFF. The CDR3 nucleotides read TGCGCCAGCAGCTCAGGACTAGTGAATGAGCAGTTCTTC.

The J gene is TRBJ1-2, the V gene TRBV6-4, with D maybe TRBD1 (6 bases). Trimming cost V 6 bases and J 3 bases, with 17 bases left between them. This CDR3 is 15 amino acids long. Germline V gene sequence: CDR1 MRHNA, CDR2 SNTAGT. For the CDR3, the DNA is TGTGCCAGCAGGGAATATCTCAGGGGCGACTATGGCTACACCTTC. Its translation is CASREYLRGDYGYTF.

The genes are TRBV3-1 (or the pseudogene TRBV3-2) and TRBJ1-2; D remains unclear. The CDR3 is 14 amino acids. Germline V gene data show CDR1 as LGHDT and CDR2 as YNNKEL (reference sequence). V shed 3 bases and J shed 7 bases, with 15 bases lying between them. This chain's CDR3 is CASSHSTRTPGYTF. The CDR3 nucleotides are TGTGCCAGCAGCCATTCAACCCGCACTCCTGGCTACACCTTC.

V and J are TRBV6-5 and TRBJ2-1, with a weak D call TRBD2 (5 bases). CDR1 is MNHEY and CDR2 is SVGAGI in the germline V gene. This CDR3 contains 11 residues. CDR3 DNA sequence: TGTGCTGTCAGCGGCTACAATGAGCAGTTCTTC. It encodes CAVSGYNEQFF.

This chain uses TRBV7-3 with TRBJ1-1, with 8 positions matching TRBD1. The V gene's germline CDR1 is SGHTA and CDR2 FQGTGA. Losses at the gene ends were 5 bases for V and 1 base for J; bases not matched to a gene: 6. CDR3 length: 15 residues. In DNA form, the CDR3 reads TGTGCCAGCAGCCCAAAGGACAGGGCGAACACTGAAGCTTTCTTT. It codes for CASSPKDRANTEAFF.

This clone appeared a few times. The J gene is TRBJ2-1, the V gene TRBV19; TRBD2 matches at 12 bases. V trimming: 4 bases; J trimming: 3 bases; junction bases outside the gene matches: 10. Germline CDR1 reads LNHDA; CDR2 reads SQIVND (reference sequence). The CDR3 has 18 amino acids. CDR3 bases: TGTGCCAGTAGTAGGAACCCCGGACTAGCGGGGAACTACAATGAGCAGTTCTTC. As protein: CASSRNPGLAGNYNEQFF. The full variable domain, its missing parts supplied by reference TRBV19 and TRBJ2-1, is DGGITQSPKYLFRKEGQNVTLSCEQNLNHDAMYWYRQDPGQGLRLIYYSQIVNDFQKGDIAEGYSVSREKKESFPLTVTSAQKNPTAFYLCASSRNPGLAGNYNEQFFGPGTRLTVL.

This chain uses TRBV27 with TRBJ2-7, with 10 bases aligning to TRBD1. The V gene's germline CDR1 is MNHEY and CDR2 SMNVEV (reference sequence). This CDR3 is built from 14 residues. The V and J ends lost 10 bases and 4 bases, in that order; junction bases with no gene match: 10. In DNA, the CDR3 is TGTGCCACCCGCCGGGACAGGGGCACTTACGAGCAGTACTTC. It is translated as CATRRDRGTYEQYF.

The genes are TRBV5-1 and TRBJ1-3; D not resolved. V dropped 0 bases and J dropped 4 bases, with 8 bases sitting between them. This CDR3 region has 14 residues. CDR1 is SGHRS and CDR2 is YFSETQ in the germline V gene. CDR3 nucleotides: TGCGCCAGCAGCTTGGGAGCTAACGGAAACACCATATATTTT. It yields the protein CASSLGANGNTIYF.

The rearrangement links TRBV21-1 to TRBJ1-1; TRBD1 was called by the table and not checked on the DNA. TRBV21-1 is a documented pseudogene. The CDR3 totals 12 residues. The CDR3 reads CASSVGQDEAFF. Written as DNA, the CDR3 is TGTGCCAGCAGCGTAGGACAGGACGAAGCTTTCTTT.